The clone carrying this T cell receptor (beta chain) was recorded many times. These data belong to a study of CD8+CD57+ T cells in acquired aplastic anemia. Individuals selected for sequencing had exhibited CD8+CD57+ cell expansion on flow cytometry. Genomic DNA was employed as the template in profiling TCR beta VDJ and CDR3. TCRdb called the reads again in MiXCR, with one record for every CDR3 protein. This sample yields about half a million distinct CDR3 sequences, of which roughly a third are seen a single time; 0.8% to 0.85% belongs to the top ten. The clonotype comes from a human donor with aplastic anemia. Input material: sorted CD4+, CD8+, or CD8+CD57+ T cells (not recorded which) from PBMCs.

In DNA form, the CDR3 reads TGTGCCACCAGCAGAGATCGAGCCAACAGGGAGCAGTACTTC. It yields the protein CATSRDRANREQYF. This chain joins TRBV15 and TRBJ2-7, with D perhaps TRBD1 (5 bases). The CDR3 is 14 amino acids. Germline V lookup: CDR1 LNHNV, CDR2 YYDKDF (reference sequence). V lost 0 bases, J lost 7 bases, and 13 bases lay in between. Combining the CDR3 with reference TRBV15 and TRBJ2-7 gives the whole variable domain DAMVIQNPRYQVTQFGKPVTLSCSQTLNHNVMYWYQQKSSQAPKLLFHYYDKDFNNEADTPDNFQSRRPNTSFCFLDIRSPGLGDTAMYLCATSRDRANREQYFGPGTRLTVT.